The clone carrying this TCR beta chain appeared once. The sample originates from a study of blood T cell repertoires in COVID-19. Study context: There were acute and convalescent COVID-19 samples, and they came from the United States, Italy and Spain.

Original processing methods: Amplification of reference gene primers was used by the study to estimate nucleated cell counts. Sequenced by immunoSEQ multiplex PCR; TCRdb stores in-frame clones only, minus some. The V and J calls and clone size are taken from that table; D and trimming were inferred from the DNA. The table lists hundreds of thousands of clones, more than 70% of them singletons. CDR3 size: 16 residues. Germline CDR1 LGHDT, CDR2 YNNKEL (reference sequence). Between the trimmed V and J ends, which lost 3 bases and 8 bases, there was a span of 22 bases. The chain couples TRBV3-1 (or the pseudogene TRBV3-2) to TRBJ1-2; D uncertain. This clonotype was sampled from a woman in her thirties or forties who had recovered from COVID-19. Sequencing was done on a sample of peripheral blood. The CDR3 spells CASSHRSALSTRGYTF. The DNA of the CDR3 is TGTGCCAGCAGCCATCGGTCAGCGCTTAGTACTAGGGGCTACACCTTC.